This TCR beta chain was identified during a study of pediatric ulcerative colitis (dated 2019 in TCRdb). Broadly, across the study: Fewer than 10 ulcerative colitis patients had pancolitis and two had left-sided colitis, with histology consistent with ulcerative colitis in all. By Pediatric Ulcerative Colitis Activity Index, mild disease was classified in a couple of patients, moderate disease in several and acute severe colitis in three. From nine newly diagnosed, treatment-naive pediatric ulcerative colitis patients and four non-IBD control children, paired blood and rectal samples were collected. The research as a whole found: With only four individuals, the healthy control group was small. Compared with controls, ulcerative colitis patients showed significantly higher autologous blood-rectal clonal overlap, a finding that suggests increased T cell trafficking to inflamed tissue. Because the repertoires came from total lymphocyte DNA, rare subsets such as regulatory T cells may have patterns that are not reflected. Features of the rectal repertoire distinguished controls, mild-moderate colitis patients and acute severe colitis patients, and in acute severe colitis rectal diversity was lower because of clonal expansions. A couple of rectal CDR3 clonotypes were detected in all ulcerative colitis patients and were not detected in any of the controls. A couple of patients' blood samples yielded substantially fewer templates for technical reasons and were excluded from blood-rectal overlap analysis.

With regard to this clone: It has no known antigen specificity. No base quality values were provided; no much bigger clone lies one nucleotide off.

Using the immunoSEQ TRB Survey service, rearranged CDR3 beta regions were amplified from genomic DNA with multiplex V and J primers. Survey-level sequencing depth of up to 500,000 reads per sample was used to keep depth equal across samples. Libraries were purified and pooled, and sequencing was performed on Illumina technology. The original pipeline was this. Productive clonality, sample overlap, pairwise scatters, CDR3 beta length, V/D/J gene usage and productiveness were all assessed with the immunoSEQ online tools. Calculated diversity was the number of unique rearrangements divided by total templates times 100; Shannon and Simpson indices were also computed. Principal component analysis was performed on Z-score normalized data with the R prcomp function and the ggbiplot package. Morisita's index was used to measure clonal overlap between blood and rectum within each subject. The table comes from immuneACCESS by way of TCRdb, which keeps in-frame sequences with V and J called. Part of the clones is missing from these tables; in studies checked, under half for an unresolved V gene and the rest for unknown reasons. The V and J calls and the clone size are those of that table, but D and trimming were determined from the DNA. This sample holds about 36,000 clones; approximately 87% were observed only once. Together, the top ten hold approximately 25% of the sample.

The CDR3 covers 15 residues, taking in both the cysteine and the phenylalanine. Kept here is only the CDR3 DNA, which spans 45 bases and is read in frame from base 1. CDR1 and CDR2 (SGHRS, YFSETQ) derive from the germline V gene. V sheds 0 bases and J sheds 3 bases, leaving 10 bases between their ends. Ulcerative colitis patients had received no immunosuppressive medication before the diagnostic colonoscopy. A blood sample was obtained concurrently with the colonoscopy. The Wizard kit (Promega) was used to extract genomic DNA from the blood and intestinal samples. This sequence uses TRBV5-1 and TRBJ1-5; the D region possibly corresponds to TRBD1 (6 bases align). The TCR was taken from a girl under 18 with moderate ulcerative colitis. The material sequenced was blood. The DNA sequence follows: TGCGCCAGCAGCTTGGGGCAGGGGAACAATCAGCCCCAGCATTTT. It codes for CASSLGQGNNQPQHF.